The T cell receptor beta chain under discussion was sequenced for a study of long-term antiretroviral therapy in people with HIV. The run of the v3.0 immunoSEQ assay was at survey level. Clones were sequenced by immunoSEQ multiplex PCR, and TCRdb holds only the in-frame ones, with some missing. The sample contains 30,000 to 40,000 clones, 75% to 85% of which appear only once. The CDR3 sequence is 12 residues long. The germline V gene has CDR1 SEHNR and CDR2 FQNEAQ (reference sequence). The sequences come from unsorted PBMCs, collected approximately 3.3 years after starting antiretroviral therapy. The sequence came from a man aged 18 to 30 with HIV. The chain recombines TRBV7-9 with TRBJ1-1; TRBD1 is a possible D gene (5 bases). CDR3 in amino acids: CATEGMNTEAFF. CDR3 nucleotides: TGTGCTACAGAGGGGATGAACACTGAAGCTTTCTTT.